This TCR beta chain was recorded in a study of naive CD8 T cells in extremely preterm neonates. Whole-study findings and limits: Shared CDR3 nucleotide sequences: preterm around 3%, term 0.3% to 0.5%, children 0.03% to 0.035%, adults 0.01%. Relative to older groups, preterm infants had shorter, less trimmed CDR3s with fewer N additions.

With respect to this clone: Its antigen is as yet unknown.

Samples were taken at extremely preterm deliveries at roughly 23-28 weeks of gestation. Sorting kept Annexin V-negative CD3+CD8+CD45RA+CCR7+ naive T cells. This CDR3 region has 12 residues. The germline CDR1 and CDR2 sequences are GTSNPN and SVGIG (reference sequence). V lost 3 bases to trimming and J lost 4 bases, with 7 bases between them. Here immunoSEQ multiplex PCR was the method, and the copy in TCRdb shows in-frame clones only, minus some. This sample has about 23,000 clones, with about 91% found just once. The sequence was obtained from a boy who was born preterm. The chain joins TRBV30 to TRBJ1-5; TRBD1 might be the D (6 bases). The sample consisted of naive CD8+ T cells from cord blood. CDR3 sequence: CAWRQGNQPQHF. The DNA of the CDR3 is TGTGCCTGGAGACAGGGAAATCAGCCCCAGCATTTT.